This entry concerns a single T cell receptor (beta chain). Its specificity is not known. This sample is drawn from a study of shared clonotypes between healthy human individuals. Study findings and constraints: An anticipated effect of sequencing depth on clonotype sharing among donors was recognized. Relative to their counterparts shared across all four donors, non-shared clonotypes exhibited diminished generation probabilities.

The data were produced by immunoSEQ multiplex PCR, yet TCRdb's version contains in-frame clones alone and is incomplete. The sample holds some 630,000 clones, approximately 96% seen once. The germline V gene has CDR1 PRHDT and CDR2 FYEKMQ (reference sequence). Trimming removed 5 bases from V and 7 bases from J, with 8 bases in between. The CDR3 covers 11 residues. Selected positively for CCR7 and CD45RO-negative, naive CD8 cells excluded terminally differentiated effector memory CD45RA+ cells. HIV-negative, healthy adults without recent acute infections or vaccinations were the donors. The sample was naive CD8+ T cells sorted from blood. The sequence was obtained from a woman under 40 in good health. The chain uses TRBV13 and TRBJ1-1; no clear D. In DNA, the CDR3 is TGTGCCAGCAGCATTCAGCATGAAGCTTTCTTT. The encoded protein is CASSIQHEAFF.